This record covers a single T cell receptor (beta chain). Semi-nested PCR with Nested Universal Primer A followed constant-region reverse priming of full-length variable regions. TCRdb called the 5' RACE reads again in MiXCR, with one record for every CDR3 protein. In the table there are 9,500 to 15,000 distinct CDR3 sequences, just over 50% of which are singletons. Tregs were sorted as CD4+CD25+CD127-/low cells. Germline V CDR1 and CDR2: SGHRS, YFSETQ. The CDR3 extends over 14 amino acids. The V and J ends lost 5 bases and 4 bases, in that order; junction bases with no gene match: 5. The sample consisted of tumor-infiltrating Tregs sorted from the breast tumor. The chain is built from TRBV5-1 and TRBJ1-1, with 10 bases identical to TRBD1. The receptor was derived from a female donor with breast cancer. The CDR3 DNA reads TGCGCCAGCAGACGGGACAGGGGAAGCACTGAAGCTTTCTTT. It specifies CASRRDRGSTEAFF.